What follows are 8 T cell receptor beta chains derived from one specimen sequenced in a study of OX40 agonist ivuxolimab in advanced cancers. Libraries were prepared by immunoSEQ multiplex PCR; TCRdb keeps only in-frame clonotypes and omits some of them. The table includes more than 45,000 clones, 84% detected once. The material was CD4+ or CD8+ T cells sorted from blood, obtained in a trial of the OX40 agonist ivuxolimab. The receptors were gathered from an adult with an advanced solid tumor such as melanoma, head and neck, liver or kidney cancer.

This chain links TRBV5-1 with TRBJ1-4, with D perhaps matching TRBD1 (5 bases). CDR1 and CDR2 (germline): SGHRS, YFSETQ. This CDR3 has 16 amino acids. V lost 4 bases and J lost 8, with 21 bases in between. In DNA form, the CDR3 reads TGCGCCAGCAGCCAGAGGCCGGGACTGGGCCTGGAAAAACTGTTTTTT. Its protein is CASSQRPGLGLEKLFF.

The V call is TRBV5-6, the J call TRBJ1-2; tentative D call: TRBD1 (6 bases). The CDR3 has 14 residues. Trimming shortened V by 4 bases and J by 5 bases, and 15 bases separated the two germline ends. Germline lookup yields CDR1 SGHDT and CDR2 YYEEEE. The CDR3 nucleotides read TGTGCCAGCAGCCAGACACAGGGAATATATGGCTACACCTTC. Translating it yields CASSQTQGIYGYTF.

The rearrangement links TRBV21-1 to TRBJ2-7; the table gives TRBD2 as D, unverified against the DNA. TRBV21-1 is a known pseudogene. The CDR3 extends over 11 amino acids. The CDR3, as DNA: TGTGCCAGCAGCAAATCCCGCGAGCAGTACTTC. This encodes CASSKSREQYF.

This chain links TRBV4-3 with TRBJ2-7; maybe TRBD1 (6 bases). The CDR3 is 16 amino acids. Trimming took 0 bases from V and 2 from J, leaving 14 bases between them. CDR1 LGHNA and CDR2 YSLEER come from the germline V gene. This chain's CDR3 is CASSQDGAGTPYEQYF. The CDR3 region has the DNA TGCGCCAGCAGCCAAGATGGGGCAGGGACACCCTACGAGCAGTACTTC.

This chain links TRBV4-1 with TRBJ2-1; the match to TRBD2 covers 8 bases. This CDR3 region has 15 residues. V was clipped by 4 bases and J by 7 bases; unmatched bases: 9. CDR1 is MGHRA and CDR2 is YSYEKL in the germline V gene. CDR3 loop: CASSLPGRVGNEQFF. DNA for the CDR3: TGCGCCAGCAGCCTCCCCGGGAGGGTAGGAAATGAGCAGTTCTTC.

This clone occurred once. The V call is TRBV6-5, the J call TRBJ1-1; D possibly corresponds to TRBD1 (6 bases). Per germline, CDR1 MNHEY and CDR2 SVGAGI. The CDR3 length is 11 residues. Deletions cut 8 bases from V and 11 bases from J, with 15 bases between. Here the CDR3 reads CASAGGLGAFF. CDR3 DNA: TGTGCCAGCGCGGGGGGGCTTGGCGCTTTCTTT.

The rearrangement links TRBV30 to TRBJ2-7, with 12 bases aligning to TRBD2. The CDR3 sequence is 17 residues long. Losses at the gene ends were 3 bases for V and 5 bases for J; bases not matched to a gene: 14. CDR1 and CDR2 (germline): GTSNPN, SVGIG (reference sequence). CDR3 coding DNA: TGTGCCTGGAGCCTTGGGGGGACTAGCGGGTTCTGGGACGAGCAGTACTTC. Translated, it gives CAWSLGGTSGFWDEQYF.

V gene TRBV5-5 combines with J gene TRBJ2-1; D uncertain. V was clipped by 4 bases and J by 6 bases, with 8 bases between them. This CDR3 has 12 amino acids. Germline CDR1 reads SGHKS; CDR2 reads YYEKEE (reference sequence). CDR3 DNA sequence: TGTGCCAGCAGCCCCCATGGCAATGAGCAGTTCTTC. Its translation is CASSPHGNEQFF.